The rows below give T cell receptor beta chains drawn from one sample of a study of PD-1 blockade in mismatch repair-deficient tumors. Profiling relied on immunoSEQ multiplex PCR, and the TCRdb table lists in-frame clones only, not all of them. Of around 100,000 clones in the sample, about 74% were seen once. The sample here was peripheral blood, taken roughly 60 weeks after starting pembrolizumab. The receptor set was obtained from an adult with mismatch repair-deficient cancer. Each CDR3 is given with its conserved first and last residue. Fields, in order: V gene, clone size, D gene, J gene, CDR3 DNA, CDR3 protein. The D gene is left open where the match is weak. Size values are once, few and many counts, or a class for expanded clones, and some rows have none.

>TRBV4-1|few|.|TRBJ1-1
TGCGCCAGCAGCCATCCGTACACTGAAGCTTTCTTT
CASSHPYTEAFF
>TRBV7-8|.|.|TRBJ1-2
TGTGCCAGCAGCCCCGGGGGGGGGCATAACTATGGCTACACCTTC
CASSPGGGHNYGYTF
>TRBV5-4|.|.|TRBJ2-5
TGTGCCAGCAGCTTGCCGTCTGACCAAGAGACCCAGTACTTC
CASSLPSDQETQYF
>TRBV6-6|.|.|TRBJ2-2
TGTGCCAGCAGCCGACTGGGCGGAGCCACCGGGGAGCTGTTTTTT
CASSRLGGATGELFF
>TRBV6-4|.|.|TRBJ1-2
TGTGCCAGCAGACCGGACCCGGGGGCCGTCTATGGCTACACCTTC
CASRPDPGAVYGYTF
>TRBV6-1|.|.|TRBJ2-1
TGTGCCAGCAGTGAAGGCGGCAGGTCCAATGAGCAGTTCTTC
CASSEGGRSNEQFF
>TRBV7-9|.|TRBD1|TRBJ2-7
TGTGCCAGCAGCTTAGCGGGACAGCCGAAACTGGGTTACTTC
CASSLAGQPKLGYF
>TRBV29-1|.|TRBD2|TRBJ2-1
TGCAGCGTTGACGGTACTAGCGGGGCTTACAATGAGCAGTTCTTC
CSVDGTSGAYNEQFF
>TRBV7-9|.|TRBD2|TRBJ2-3
TGTGCCAGCAGCTTACGACTAGCGGGAGGGGCAGATACGCAGTATTTT
CASSLRLAGGADTQYF
>TRBV19|once|.|TRBJ2-7
TGTGCCAGTAGTTCCCCCTACGAGCAGTACTTC
CASSSPYEQYF
>TRBV7-8|few|.|TRBJ2-1
TGTGCCAGCAGCTTAGCCGGTTCATCTCTTGAGCAGTTCTTC
CASSLAGSSLEQFF
>TRBV18|.|TRBD1|TRBJ1-4
TGTGCCAGCTCACAAGGGACAGGGGCCTTCGACCCAGGTGAAAAACTGTTTTTT
CASSQGTGAFDPGEKLFF
>TRBV2|.|TRBD2|TRBJ2-1
TGTGCCAGCCAGCGGATTACTAGCGGGAGTATCAGTGAGCAGTTCTTC
CASQRITSGSISEQFF
>TRBV7-2|.|.|TRBJ1-2
TGTGCCAGCAGCTTATCTGGGGGCTACACCTTC
CASSLSGGYTF
>TRBV5-1|.|.|TRBJ2-7
TGCGCCAGCAGCTTGGCTAGCGCCTCCGAGCAGTACTTC
CASSLASASEQYF
>TRBV29-1|few|.|TRBJ2-1
TGCAGCGTTTTTAAGGACAGTAACAATGAGCAGTTCTTC
CSVFKDSNNEQFF
>TRBV4-1|.|.|TRBJ2-7
TGCGCCAGCAGCCAACCCCCACACTCCTACGAGCAGTACTTC
CASSQPPHSYEQYF
>TRBV29-1|.|TRBD2|TRBJ2-7
TGCAGCGTCGGGACTAGCGGGAGTCTGCGGGAGCAGTACTTC
CSVGTSGSLREQYF
>TRBV7-6|.|.|TRBJ2-7
TGTGCCAGCAGCTTAGGCACCATGAACTACGAGCAGTACTTC
CASSLGTMNYEQYF
>TRBV4-1|few|.|TRBJ1-2
TGCGCCAGCAGCCAGTTCAGAGGAGGGGAAGGATATGGCTACACCTTC
CASSQFRGGEGYGYTF
>TRBV18|.|.|TRBJ2-1
TGTGCCAGCTCACCTAAGATCGGGACCCAGCAGTTCTTC
CASSPKIGTQQFF
>TRBV13|.|.|TRBJ2-2
TGTGCCAGCAGCTATGACCGGAGGAACACCGGGGAGCTGTTTTTT
CASSYDRRNTGELFF
>TRBV7-3|.|.|TRBJ2-1
TGTGCCAGCAGCTTGGGGGGAGTCGTAGATGAGCAGTTCTTC
CASSLGGVVDEQFF
>TRBV9|.|.|TRBJ2-1
TGTGCCAGCAGCGTAGGTGTACAGGGATACAATGAGCAGTTCTTC
CASSVGVQGYNEQFF
>TRBV6-1|.|TRBD1|TRBJ2-7
TGTGCCAGCAGGGAAACCGGGACAGGCTACGAGCAGTACTTC
CASRETGTGYEQYF
>TRBV27|.|.|TRBJ2-5
TGTGCCAGCAGTCCCTGGGACACCGATGGGGAGACCCAGTACTTC
CASSPWDTDGETQYF
>TRBV9|few|.|TRBJ2-2
TGTGCCAGCAGCGCCCTCCTGACCGGGGAGCTGTTTTTT
CASSALLTGELFF
>TRBV25-1|few|.|TRBJ1-5
TGTGCCAGCAGCGATACAGTTAGCAATCAGCCCCAGCATTTT
CASSDTVSNQPQHF
>TRBV7-3|.|.|TRBJ2-7
TGTGCCAGCAGCTTCGGAGGGGGGGCGGAAGAGCAGTACTTC
CASSFGGGAEEQYF
>TRBV5-8|.|TRBD1|TRBJ2-3
TGTGCCAGCAGCTTGGGAGGGACAGGGAAAGATACGCAGTATTTT
CASSLGGTGKDTQYF
>TRBV5-1|few|TRBD2|TRBJ2-2
TGCGCCAGCAATATACTAGGAGCGGGAGGGGACACCGGGGAGCTGTTTTTT
CASNILGAGGDTGELFF
>TRBV30|.|.|TRBJ1-5
TGTGCCTGGAGTTTGGGGGGTAGCAATCAGCCCCAGCATTTT
CAWSLGGSNQPQHF
>TRBV10-1|.|.|TRBJ1-1
TGCGCCAGCAGTCTCTCAACGGGGCAGGGCACTGAAGCTTTCTTT
CASSLSTGQGTEAFF
>TRBV7-3|.|.|TRBJ2-1
TGTGCCAGCAGCTCCGAGGGGGTTTCCTACAATGAGCAGTTCTTC
CASSSEGVSYNEQFF
>TRBV6-1|.|TRBD2|TRBJ2-5
TGTGCCAGCAGTGAAGCCAAAGGGCTTCGGGAGGGTGGGGAGACCCAGTACTTC
CASSEAKGLREGGETQYF
>TRBV11-2|few|TRBD2|TRBJ2-1
TGTGCCAGCAGCTTAGCGCGGGAGGTGTACAATGAGCAGTTCTTC
CASSLAREVYNEQFF
>TRBV18|.|.|TRBJ2-7
TGTGCCAGCTCACCAGTGAGAAGGGAGGCGGGGGAGCAGTACTTC
CASSPVRREAGEQYF
>TRBV7-2|few|TRBD1|TRBJ1-3
TGTGCCAGCAGTTACCGGACAGGGGAGGGAAACACCATATATTTT
CASSYRTGEGNTIYF
>TRBV28|.|.|TRBJ2-3
TGTGCCAGCAGAAACCTTAGGACCACAGATACGCAGTATTTT
CASRNLRTTDTQYF
>TRBV6-1|.|.|TRBJ1-1
TGTGCCAGCAGTGCCGGCGAGGGGGGACTGACTGAAGCTTTCTTT
CASSAGEGGLTEAFF
>TRBV2|.|.|TRBJ1-2
TGTGCCAGCAGTGAAAACTGGGGGACCCATGGCTACACCTTC
CASSENWGTHGYTF
>TRBV5-1|.|TRBD2|TRBJ2-2
TGCGCCAGCTACCGTAGCGGGGTCCGGTCCGGGGAGCTGTTTTTT
CASYRSGVRSGELFF
>TRBV4-1|once|.|TRBJ2-2
TGCGCCAGCAGCCAGGGTGGGCGAGTTGGCACCGGGGAGCTGTTTTTT
CASSQGGRVGTGELFF
>TRBV7-2|.|.|TRBJ1-1
TGTGCCAGCAGCCGCCAGTGGGGGGTAGGAACTGAAGCTTTCTTT
CASSRQWGVGTEAFF
>TRBV19|.|.|TRBJ1-1
TGTGCCAGTAGTATAGAGGGCTGGATGAACACTGAAGCTTTCTTT
CASSIEGWMNTEAFF
>TRBV5-5|.|.|TRBJ1-3
TGTGCCAGCAGCTTAATCCAAACTACGTCTGGAAACACCATATATTTT
CASSLIQTTSGNTIYF
>TRBV27|.|TRBD1|TRBJ2-6
TGTGCCAGCAGGAAACAGGGGGCTGGGGCCAACGTCCTGACTTTC
CASRKQGAGANVLTF
>TRBV5-1|once|TRBD1|TRBJ1-2
TGCGCCAGCAGCCCGGACAGGGTGCCGCAAGTCGCCTACACCTTC
CASSPDRVPQVAYTF
>TRBV29-1|.|TRBD1|TRBJ1-2
TGCAGCGTTGAAGAGCAGGGCGGACAGGGGCGAAGCTATGGCTACACCTTC
CSVEEQGGQGRSYGYTF
>TRBV19|.|.|TRBJ1-4
TGTGCCAGTACTACAGGACAGATTAATGAAAAACTGTTTTTT
CASTTGQINEKLFF
>TRBV10-3|.|.|TRBJ1-3
TGTGCCATCAGTGACACGCCGAACACCATATATTTT
CAISDTPNTIYF
>TRBV25-1|.|.|TRBJ1-5
TGTGCCAGCACGAAAGGGGGGGGTCAGCCCCAGCATTTT
CASTKGGGQPQHF
>TRBV7-2|.|TRBD2|TRBJ2-7
TGTGCCAGCAGCTTAAGCGGGAGTCCCCACGAGCAGTACTTC
CASSLSGSPHEQYF
>TRBV19|.|.|TRBJ1-5
TGTGCCAGTAGTATTTGGGGGGATAGCAATCAGCCCCAGCATTTT
CASSIWGDSNQPQHF
>TRBV9|.|TRBD1|TRBJ2-7
TGTGCCAGCAGCGTAGCCGACAGGGCTGAGCAGTACTTC
CASSVADRAEQYF
>TRBV7-2|.|TRBD1|TRBJ2-3
TGTGCCAGCAGTACTACAGGGGAACTAGATACGCAGTATTTT
CASSTTGELDTQYF
>TRBV29-1|.|TRBD1|TRBJ2-1
TGCAGCGTTGTAGTATTTTTAGGACAGGGGAACAATGAGCAGTTCTTC
CSVVVFLGQGNNEQFF
>TRBV6-4|.|.|TRBJ1-1
TGTGCCAGCAGCGCGGGGGGGTTCGGAAGCACTGAAGCTTTCTTT
CASSAGGFGSTEAFF